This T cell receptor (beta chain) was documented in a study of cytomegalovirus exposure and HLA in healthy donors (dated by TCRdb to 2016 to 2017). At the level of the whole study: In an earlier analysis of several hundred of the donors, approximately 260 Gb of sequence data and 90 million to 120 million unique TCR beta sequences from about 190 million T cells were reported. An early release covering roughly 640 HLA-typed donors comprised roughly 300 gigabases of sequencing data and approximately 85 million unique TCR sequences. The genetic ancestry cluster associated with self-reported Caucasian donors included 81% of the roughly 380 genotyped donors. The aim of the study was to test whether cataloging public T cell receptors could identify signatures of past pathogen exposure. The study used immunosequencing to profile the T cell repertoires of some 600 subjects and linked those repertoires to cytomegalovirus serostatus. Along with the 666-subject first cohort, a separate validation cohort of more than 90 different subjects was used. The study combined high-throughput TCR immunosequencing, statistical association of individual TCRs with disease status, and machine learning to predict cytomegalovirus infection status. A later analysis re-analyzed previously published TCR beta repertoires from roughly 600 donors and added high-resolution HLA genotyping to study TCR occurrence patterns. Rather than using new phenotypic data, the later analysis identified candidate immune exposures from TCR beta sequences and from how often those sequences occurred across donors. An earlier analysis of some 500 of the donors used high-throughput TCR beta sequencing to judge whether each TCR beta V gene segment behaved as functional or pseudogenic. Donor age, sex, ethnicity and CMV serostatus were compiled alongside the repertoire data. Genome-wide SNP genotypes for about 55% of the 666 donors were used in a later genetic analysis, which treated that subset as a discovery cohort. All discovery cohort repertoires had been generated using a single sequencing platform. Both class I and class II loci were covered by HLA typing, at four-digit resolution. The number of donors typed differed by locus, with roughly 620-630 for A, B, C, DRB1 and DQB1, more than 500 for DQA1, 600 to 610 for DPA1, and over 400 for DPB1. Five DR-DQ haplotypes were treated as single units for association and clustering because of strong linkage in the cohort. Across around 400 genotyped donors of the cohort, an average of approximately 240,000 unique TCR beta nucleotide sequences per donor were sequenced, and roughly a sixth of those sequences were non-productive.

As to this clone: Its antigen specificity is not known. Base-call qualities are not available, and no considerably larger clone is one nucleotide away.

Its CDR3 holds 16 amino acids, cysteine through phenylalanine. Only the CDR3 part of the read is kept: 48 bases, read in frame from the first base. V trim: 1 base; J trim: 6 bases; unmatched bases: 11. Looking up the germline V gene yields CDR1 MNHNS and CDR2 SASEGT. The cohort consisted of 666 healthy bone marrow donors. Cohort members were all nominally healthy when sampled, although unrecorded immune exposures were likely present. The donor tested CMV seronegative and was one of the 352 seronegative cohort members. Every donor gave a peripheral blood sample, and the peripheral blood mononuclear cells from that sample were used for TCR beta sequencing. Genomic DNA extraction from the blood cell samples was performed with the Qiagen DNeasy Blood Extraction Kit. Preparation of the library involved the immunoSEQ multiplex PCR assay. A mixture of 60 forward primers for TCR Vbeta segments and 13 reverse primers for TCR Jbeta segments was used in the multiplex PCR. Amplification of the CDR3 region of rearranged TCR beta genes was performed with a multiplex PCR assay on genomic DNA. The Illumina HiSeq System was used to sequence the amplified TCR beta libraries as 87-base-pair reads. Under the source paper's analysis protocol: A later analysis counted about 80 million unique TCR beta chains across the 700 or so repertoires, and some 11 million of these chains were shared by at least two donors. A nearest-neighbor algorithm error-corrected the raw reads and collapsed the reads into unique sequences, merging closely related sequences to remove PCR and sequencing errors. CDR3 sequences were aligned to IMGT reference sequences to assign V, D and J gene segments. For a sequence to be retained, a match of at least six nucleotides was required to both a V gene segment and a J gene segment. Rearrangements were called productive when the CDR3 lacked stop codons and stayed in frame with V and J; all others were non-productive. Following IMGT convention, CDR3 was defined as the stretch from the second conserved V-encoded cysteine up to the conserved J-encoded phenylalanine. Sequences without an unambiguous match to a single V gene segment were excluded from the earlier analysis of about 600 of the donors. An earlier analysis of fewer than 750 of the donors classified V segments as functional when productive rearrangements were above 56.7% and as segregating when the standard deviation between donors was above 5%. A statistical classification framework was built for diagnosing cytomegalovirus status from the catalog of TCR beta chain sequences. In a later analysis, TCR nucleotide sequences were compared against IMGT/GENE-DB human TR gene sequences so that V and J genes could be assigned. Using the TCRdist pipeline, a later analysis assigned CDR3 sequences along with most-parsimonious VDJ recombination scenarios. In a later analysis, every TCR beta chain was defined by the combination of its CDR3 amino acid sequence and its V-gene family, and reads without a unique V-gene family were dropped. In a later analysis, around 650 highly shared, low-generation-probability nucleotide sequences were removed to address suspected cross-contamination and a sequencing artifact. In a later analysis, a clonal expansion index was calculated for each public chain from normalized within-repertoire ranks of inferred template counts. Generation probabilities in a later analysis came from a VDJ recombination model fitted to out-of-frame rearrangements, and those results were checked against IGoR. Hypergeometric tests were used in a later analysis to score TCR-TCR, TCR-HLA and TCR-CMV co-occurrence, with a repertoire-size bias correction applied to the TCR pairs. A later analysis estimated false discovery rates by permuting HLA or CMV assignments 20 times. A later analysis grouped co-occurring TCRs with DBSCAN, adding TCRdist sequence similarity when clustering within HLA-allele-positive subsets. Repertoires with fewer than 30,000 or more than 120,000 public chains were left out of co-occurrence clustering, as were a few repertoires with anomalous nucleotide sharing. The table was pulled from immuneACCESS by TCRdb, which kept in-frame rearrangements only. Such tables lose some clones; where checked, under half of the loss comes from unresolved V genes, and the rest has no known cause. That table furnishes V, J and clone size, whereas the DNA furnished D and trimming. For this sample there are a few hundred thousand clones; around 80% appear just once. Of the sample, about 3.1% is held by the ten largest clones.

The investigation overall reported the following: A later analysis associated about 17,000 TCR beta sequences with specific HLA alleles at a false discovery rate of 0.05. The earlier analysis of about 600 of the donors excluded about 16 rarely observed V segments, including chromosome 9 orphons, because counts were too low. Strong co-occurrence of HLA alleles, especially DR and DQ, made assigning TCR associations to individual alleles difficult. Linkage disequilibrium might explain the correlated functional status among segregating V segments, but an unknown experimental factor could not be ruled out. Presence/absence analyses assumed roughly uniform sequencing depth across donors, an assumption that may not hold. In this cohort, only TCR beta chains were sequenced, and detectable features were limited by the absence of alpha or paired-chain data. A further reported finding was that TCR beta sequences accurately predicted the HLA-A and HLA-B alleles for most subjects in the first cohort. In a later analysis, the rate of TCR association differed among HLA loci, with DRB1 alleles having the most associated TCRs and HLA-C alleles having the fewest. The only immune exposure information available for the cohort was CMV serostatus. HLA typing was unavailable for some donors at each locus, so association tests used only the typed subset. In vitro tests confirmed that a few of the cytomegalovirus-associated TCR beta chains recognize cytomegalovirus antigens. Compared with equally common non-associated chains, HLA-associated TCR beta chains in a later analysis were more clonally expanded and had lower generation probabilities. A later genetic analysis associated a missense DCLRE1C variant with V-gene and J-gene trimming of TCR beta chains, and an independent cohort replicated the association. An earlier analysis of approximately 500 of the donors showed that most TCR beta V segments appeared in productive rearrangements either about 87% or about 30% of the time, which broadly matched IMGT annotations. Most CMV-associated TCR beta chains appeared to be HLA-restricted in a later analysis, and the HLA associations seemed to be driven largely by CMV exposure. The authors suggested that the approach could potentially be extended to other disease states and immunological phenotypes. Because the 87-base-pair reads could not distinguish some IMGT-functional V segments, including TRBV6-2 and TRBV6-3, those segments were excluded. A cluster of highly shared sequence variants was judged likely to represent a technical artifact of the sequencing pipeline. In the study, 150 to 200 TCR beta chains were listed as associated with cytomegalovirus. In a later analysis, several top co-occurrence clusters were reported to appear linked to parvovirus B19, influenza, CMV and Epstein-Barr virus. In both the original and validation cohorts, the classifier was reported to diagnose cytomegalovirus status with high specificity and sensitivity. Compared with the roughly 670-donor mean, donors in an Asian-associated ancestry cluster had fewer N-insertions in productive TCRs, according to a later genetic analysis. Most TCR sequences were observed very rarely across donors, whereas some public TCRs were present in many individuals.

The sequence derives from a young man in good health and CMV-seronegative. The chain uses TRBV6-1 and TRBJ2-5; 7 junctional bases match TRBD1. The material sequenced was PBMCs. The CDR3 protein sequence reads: CASSEETGVIGKTQYF. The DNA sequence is TGTGCCAGCAGTGAAGAAACAGGGGTCATCGGGAAGACCCAGTACTTC.